This T cell receptor beta chain was sequenced during a study of T cell responses to AZD1222 COVID-19 vaccine (dated by TCRdb to the early 2020s). In the study overall: AZD1222 recipients with second doses at about 4 weeks or about 12 weeks were pooled, because spike-specific TCR depth and breadth did not differ between schedules. A total of 233 trial participants underwent TCR sequencing, of whom nearly 210 received two doses of AZD1222 and some 25 received two doses of the MenACWY control vaccine. Trial participants were enrolled into age subgroups of 18-55, 56-69 and 70-plus years, which contained 148, 28 and 57 TCR-sequenced participants, respectively.

The CDR3 regions of human TCRbeta chains were analyzed by immunosequencing. In the authors' own workflow: Repertoire TCRs were checked for matches against a reference library of SARS-CoV-2-specific TCRs that had been generated using the MIRA antigen-specificity platform. Breadth was defined as the fraction of unique TCRs that were SARS-CoV-2-associated, and depth was defined as the fraction of total T cells that were SARS-CoV-2-associated. Using the MIRA data, each spike-specific TCR was mapped to the spike region that the TCR reacts to and placed in a CD4 or CD8 class. Log10-transformed breadth and depth values were compared by one-way ANOVA with Sidak's multiple comparisons tests. The source is immuneACCESS, and TCRdb retained only in-frame sequences with V and J called. Part of the clones is not carried over; for the studies checked, unresolved V genes explain less than half of this, and the remainder is unexplained. V and J calls and clone size are those listed in that table; D and trimming were worked out from the DNA. The sample table holds about 140,000 clones, of which around 87% were seen once. The ten largest make up under 2% of the sample.

The CDR3 sequence holds 16 residues, the cysteine and phenylalanine included. The DNA shown is the 48-base CDR3, in frame from base 1. Sequences MGHRA (CDR1) and YSYEKL (CDR2) are obtained from the germline V gene. Unmatched junction bases come to 9, with V trimmed by 0 bases and J by 6 bases. Interpreted using the paper, the time point label stands for: baseline before first vaccination. Vaccinee samples were obtained from the UK trials COV001 and COV002, which included a single-blind randomized controlled phase 2/3 trial of AZD1222 (ChAdOx1 nCoV-19) in healthy adults. For TCRbeta chain sequencing, PBMC samples were collected from trial participants at day 0 and at day 28 after the second dose. Turning to this clone: The target of this receptor is not known. The input lacks base qualities; no much larger clone sits a single base away.

Results and caveats for the whole study, not just this receptor: The 56-69-year group was small, and its depth increase did not reach significance, likely because of low power. After two AZD1222 doses, both the breadth and the depth of spike-specific TCRs were significantly higher than at day 0 and than in MenACWY recipients. Reportedly, close to half of the unique spike-specific TCRs recognized epitopes lying outside the regions that are mutated in the B.1.351 and B.1.1.7 variants. CD4 TCRs associated with the vaccine covered the entire spike protein, and the dominant responses were in regions 160-218 and 743-854. Conclusions about previously exposed vaccinees are limited because only a handful of AZD1222 recipients were SARS-CoV-2 seropositive at baseline. Most participants were white British and females outnumbered males, and the authors suggested that clonal diversity may have been underestimated. Because no day 14 peak-response samples were available, repertoires were characterized only after the peak T cell response.

The material was peripheral blood, obtained on day 0 of AZD1222 vaccination. The source of this sequence is an adult in good health. Recombination connected TRBV4-1 to TRBJ2-7; 9 middle bases align to TRBD1. The DNA sequence is as follows: TGCGCCAGCAGCCAAGATGTAACAGGGACAGGGAGCGAGCAGTACTTC. Its protein is CASSQDVTGTGSEQYF.